The rows below give T cell receptor beta chains drawn from one sample of a study of control samples from healthy donors and cancer patients. Method: immunoSEQ multiplex PCR; TCRdb's copy keeps in-frame clones and lacks some. The table lists about 150,000 clones, roughly 94% of them singletons. Sequencing input: blood. The source of these receptors is a man in his forties or fifties in good health. Each CDR3 is given with its conserved first and last residue. The D gene is left open where the match is weak. Size tells how often a clone was seen (once, few, many) or the class of an expanded clone, and some rows leave it out.

d_call	clone_size	j_call	v_call	cdr3_aa	cdr3_nt
NA	NA	TRBJ1-5	TRBV11-3	CASSLGPNQPQHF	TGTGCCAGCAGCTTAGGGCCCAATCAGCCCCAGCATTTT
TRBD1	NA	TRBJ2-2	TRBV28	CASSRTTGGTGELFF	TGTGCCAGCAGTCGAACCACAGGGGGCACCGGGGAGCTGTTTTTT
TRBD1	NA	TRBJ2-7	TRBV7-8	CASSNPGQGNDEQYF	TGTGCCAGCAGCAACCCGGGACAGGGGAATGACGAGCAGTACTTC
NA	once	TRBJ1-1	TRBV6-5	CASTRVLNTEAFF	TGTGCCAGCACGAGGGTCCTGAACACTGAAGCTTTCTTT
NA	NA	TRBJ1-1	TRBV19	CASSAQKNTEAFF	TGTGCCAGTAGTGCTCAGAAGAACACTGAAGCTTTCTTT
NA	NA	TRBJ1-4	TRBV19	CASSIAVNEKLFF	TGTGCCAGTAGTATTGCTGTGAATGAAAAACTGTTTTTT
NA	NA	TRBJ2-1	TRBV9	CASSVDERFEQFF	TGTGCCAGCAGCGTAGATGAGCGCTTTGAGCAGTTCTTC
NA	NA	TRBJ1-5	TRBV5-6	CASSLGGLGNQPQHF	TGTGCCAGCAGCTTGGGGGGCCTGGGCAATCAGCCCCAGCATTTT
NA	NA	TRBJ2-7	TRBV6-6	CASSYGPYEQYF	TGTGCCAGCAGTTACGGGCCCTACGAGCAGTACTTC
TRBD1	NA	TRBJ1-6	TRBV13	CASSSGQGRPLHF	TGTGCCAGCAGCTCGGGACAGGGGCGACCCCTCCACTTT
TRBD1	NA	TRBJ2-5	TRBV7-2	CASSLAGVRGLGETQYF	TGTGCCAGCAGCTTAGCGGGGGTCAGGGGGCTAGGAGAGACCCAGTACTTC
NA	NA	TRBJ1-1	TRBV19	CASSILAPSEAFF	TGTGCCAGTAGTATACTGGCACCCAGTGAAGCTTTCTTT
NA	NA	TRBJ1-5	TRBV4-3	CASSQDRTTSNQPQHF	TGCGCCAGCAGCCAAGATAGAACAACCTCCAATCAGCCCCAGCATTTT
NA	NA	TRBJ1-6	TRBV21-1	CASSKVAGSQDYYPPSPLHF	TGTGCCAGCAGCAAAGTAGCTGGGTCACAGGACTATTACCCCCCTTCACCCCTCCACTTT
NA	NA	TRBJ1-4	TRBV15	CATSREGAGEEKLFF	TGTGCCACCAGCAGAGAGGGGGCAGGTGAAGAAAAACTGTTTTTT
NA	NA	TRBJ1-2	TRBV28	CASSPLGARGAYGYTF	TGTGCCAGCAGTCCATTAGGGGCCCGGGGTGCCTATGGCTACACCTTC
NA	once	TRBJ2-6	TRBV5-1	CASSFGSGANVLTF	TGCGCCAGCAGCTTTGGGTCTGGGGCCAACGTCCTGACTTTC
TRBD1	NA	TRBJ1-1	TRBV6-5	CASSSRDRGREAFF	TGTGCCAGCAGTTCCCGAGACAGGGGGCGGGAAGCTTTCTTT
NA	NA	TRBJ1-4	TRBV29-1	CSVAGQPNEKLFF	TGCAGCGTGGCCGGGCAGCCAAATGAAAAACTGTTTTTT
NA	NA	TRBJ1-3	TRBV7-9	CASSSGLLSGNTIYF	TGTGCCAGCAGCTCGGGACTGCTCTCTGGAAACACCATATATTTT
NA	NA	TRBJ1-2	TRBV3-1/TRBV3-2	CASSQDPGRDYGYTF	TGTGCCAGCAGCCAAGATCCCGGCAGGGACTATGGCTACACCTTC
NA	NA	TRBJ1-2	TRBV2	CASSEGYGYTF	TGTGCCAGCAGTGAAGGCTATGGCTACACCTTC
TRBD1	NA	TRBJ2-6	TRBV5-4	CASSFADRGRSGANVLTF	TGTGCCAGCAGCTTCGCCGACAGGGGGCGCTCTGGGGCCAACGTCCTGACTTTC
NA	NA	TRBJ1-1	TRBV4-3	CASSQGGAGAMNTEAFF	TGCGCCAGCAGCCAAGGGGGGGCCGGGGCCATGAACACTGAAGCTTTCTTT
NA	NA	TRBJ1-5	TRBV12-3/TRBV12-4	CASSVAFQPQHF	TGTGCCAGCAGTGTGGCCTTTCAGCCCCAGCATTTT
TRBD1	NA	TRBJ2-7	TRBV10-1	CASSSGTGASEQYF	TGCGCCAGCAGTTCAGGGACAGGGGCTAGCGAGCAGTACTTC
NA	NA	TRBJ1-4	TRBV3-1/TRBV3-2	CASSPRTRDEKLFF	TGTGCCAGCAGCCCCCGAACCCGGGATGAAAAACTGTTTTTT
TRBD2	NA	TRBJ2-1	TRBV2	CASSEGTSAYNEQFF	TGTGCCAGCAGTGAAGGGACTAGCGCTTACAATGAGCAGTTCTTC
NA	once	TRBJ2-1	TRBV1	CTSSHVLRTSGETYNEQFF	TGCACCAGCAGCCATGTCCTCCGGACTAGCGGGGAAACCTACAATGAGCAGTTCTTC
NA	NA	TRBJ1-1	TRBV24-1	CATSRGNTEAFF	TGTGCCACCAGTCGAGGGAACACTGAAGCTTTCTTT
NA	NA	TRBJ1-1	TRBV30	CAWRPPQLNTEAFF	TGTGCCTGGAGACCCCCGCAGCTGAACACTGAAGCTTTCTTT
NA	NA	TRBJ1-5	TRBV18	CASSPGGSNQPQHF	TGTGCCAGCTCACCGGGGGGGAGCAATCAGCCCCAGCATTTT
TRBD1	NA	TRBJ2-5	TRBV7-6	CASSQTQGAGGETQYF	TGTGCCAGCAGCCAAACCCAGGGGGCCGGCGGAGAGACCCAGTACTTC
TRBD1	NA	TRBJ1-3	TRBV7-9	CASRGQVPGGNTIYF	TGTGCCAGCAGAGGACAGGTCCCTGGAGGAAACACCATATATTTT
NA	once	TRBJ2-1	TRBV4-1	CASSQDIFYNEQFF	TGCGCCAGCAGCCAAGACATCTTCTACAATGAGCAGTTCTTC
NA	NA	TRBJ1-2	TRBV12-5	CASGLEPWNYGYTF	TGTGCTAGTGGTTTGGAGCCCTGGAACTATGGCTACACCTTC
NA	NA	TRBJ2-1	TRBV24-1	CATSDTTGSGPIAEQFF	TGTGCCACCAGTGATACTACAGGGTCGGGGCCGATCGCTGAGCAGTTCTTC
TRBD1	NA	TRBJ1-4	TRBV19	CASSNDRVGEKLFF	TGTGCCAGTAGTAACGACAGGGTCGGGGAAAAACTGTTTTTT
TRBD1	NA	TRBJ1-6	TRBV9	CASSVDVTGDSPLHF	TGTGCCAGCAGCGTAGACGTGACAGGGGATTCACCCCTCCACTTT
NA	NA	TRBJ1-5	TRBV28	CASSLYGGRPQHF	TGTGCCAGCAGTTTATATGGGGGACGGCCCCAGCATTTT